This entry concerns a single T cell receptor beta chain. What it binds is not known. Germline values: CDR1 MGHDK, CDR2 SYGVNS. This CDR3 region has 14 residues. The V end was cut by 2 bases, the J end by 9 bases, with 14 bases between. This specimen belongs to a study of T cell repertoires in cytomegalovirus infection. A single record per CDR3 protein comes from TCRdb applying MiXCR to the reads. This sample has 250,000 to 300,000 distinct CDR3 sequences, with under 25% found just once. The clonotype comes from a human donor in good health (CMV status not recorded). Some clones in this sample may be carry-over from other donors' samples. This specimen was cultured PBMCs, taken from culture after CMV antigen stimulation. This rearrangement joins TRBV25-1 to TRBJ2-1; unclear D gene. The CDR3 is CASSEIGRTGEQFF. The CDR3 DNA sequence: TGTGCCAGCAGTGAAATCGGCAGGACGGGTGAGCAGTTCTTC.